Below are 11 T cell receptor beta chains sequenced from a single sample in a study of T cell changes during pregnancy in multiple sclerosis. Repertoires were generated with immunoSEQ multiplex PCR, while TCRdb's copy carries only in-frame clones and drops some. The data show approximately 49,000 clones, 92% seen once. The sample was peripheral blood, taken after pregnancy. These receptor sequences come from a female donor with multiple sclerosis, enrolled in a pregnancy study.

V usage is TRBV29-1 and J usage is TRBJ2-4; D possibly corresponds to TRBD2 (5 bases). Trimming cost V 1 base and J 7 bases, with 8 bases left between them. Looked up from germline, CDR1 is SQVTM and CDR2 is ANQGSEA. The CDR3 runs to 12 residues. CDR3 DNA: TGCAGCGTTGAAGGACCGGGGAACATTCAGTACTTC. Protein sequence: CSVEGPGNIQYF.

The rearrangement joins TRBV6-6 to TRBJ2-3, with 8 positions matching TRBD2. Germline CDR1 reads MNHNY; CDR2 reads SVGAGI (reference sequence). The CDR3 length is 16 residues. J was trimmed by 3 bases and V by 6 bases; bases with no gene match: 11. Written as DNA, the CDR3 is TGTGCCAGCAGCCCCGTGGTAGCGGGGAAGACAGATACGCAGTATTTT. Translated: CASSPVVAGKTDTQYF.

The V gene is TRBV18, the J gene TRBJ1-1; possibly TRBD1 for D (5 bases). Between the trimmed V and J ends, which lost 3 bases and 7 bases, there was a span of 21 bases. Germline assignment: CDR1 KGHSH and CDR2 LQKENI. The CDR3 has 16 residues. CDR3 region: CASSPYQRGGRGEAFF. The CDR3 DNA reads as TGTGCCAGCTCACCCTATCAACGGGGGGGAAGGGGTGAAGCTTTCTTT.

The rearrangement uses TRBV6-1 and TRBJ2-7; D may be TRBD1 (6 bases). The V end lost 7 bases, the J end lost 3 bases, and 16 bases lay between the germline ends. The germline CDR1 and CDR2 sequences are MNHNS and SASEGT. The CDR3 consists of 14 residues. CDR3 DNA: TGTGCCAGCATTGAGAACAGGGTGGGCTACGAGCAGTACTTC. Residues: CASIENRVGYEQYF.

This chain links TRBV7-2 with TRBJ2-2, with D perhaps matching TRBD1 (5 bases). Germline-derived CDR1 and CDR2 are SGHTA and FQGNSA. V shed 2 bases and J shed 4 bases, with 8 bases lying between them. CDR3 length equals 14 residues. CDR3 amino acids: CASSLSGFTGELFF. For the CDR3, the DNA is TGTGCCAGCAGCTTATCAGGGTTCACCGGGGAGCTGTTTTTT.

The chain carries TRBV7-3 and TRBJ1-1, with TRBD1 identical over 7 bases. After removal of 2 bases from V and 1 base from J, the junction contained 4 bases not matched to a gene. Germline V lookup: CDR1 SGHTA, CDR2 FQGTGA. The CDR3 covers 15 residues. The chain's CDR3 is CASSLSGTANTEAFF. The CDR3 DNA reads TGTGCCAGCAGCTTATCCGGGACAGCGAACACTGAAGCTTTCTTT.

The chain recombines TRBV7-2 with TRBJ2-2, with 8 positions matching TRBD1. From germline, CDR1 is SGHTA and CDR2 FQGNSA. Losses at the gene ends were 5 bases for V and 9 bases for J; bases not matched to a gene: 5. CDR3 length equals 13 residues. For the CDR3, the DNA is TGTGCCAGCAGCCGGGACAGGAAAAGGGAGCTGTTTTTT. This codes for CASSRDRKRELFF.

The chain carries TRBV7-6 and TRBJ1-5; 7 bases match TRBD1. This CDR3 is built from 15 residues. Germline trimming cut 5 bases from V and 5 bases from J; bases unmatched to any gene: 9. Germline CDR1 and CDR2: SGHVS and FNYEAQ. CDR3 nucleotides: TGTGCCAGCAGCCGGAGACAGGGAAGCGATCAGCCCCAGCATTTT. Translated: CASSRRQGSDQPQHF.

This rearrangement joins TRBV6-6 to TRBJ2-7; a weak D match, TRBD1 (6 bases). The length of the CDR3 is 16 residues. CDR1 MNHNY and CDR2 SVGAGI come from the germline V gene (reference sequence). The V and J ends lost 0 bases and 2 bases respectively, with 14 bases between them. CDR3 DNA: TGTGCCAGCAGTTACTCCGGCACAGGGTCTGCCTACGAGCAGTACTTC. This gives the protein CASSYSGTGSAYEQYF.

This clone was picked up one time. This sequence joins TRBV4-1 and TRBJ1-1; 7 bases match TRBD1. Trimming took 1 base from V and 3 from J; bases not matched to a gene: 2. CDR1 and CDR2 (germline): MGHRA, YSYEKL. The CDR3 extends over 14 amino acids. CDR3 coding DNA: TGCGCCAGCAGCCAAGGCACAGGGGACACTGAAGCTTTCTTT. This gives the protein CASSQGTGDTEAFF.

V usage is TRBV16 and J usage is TRBJ1-2, with a tentative D call TRBD1 (5 bases). There are 16 residues in the CDR3. Trimming removed 0 bases from V and 3 bases from J, with 14 bases in between. Germline V gene data show CDR1 as KGHSY and CDR2 as FQNENV. This CDR3 is CASSQSWGDVDYGYTF. As DNA, the CDR3 is TGTGCCAGCAGCCAATCTTGGGGGGATGTGGACTATGGCTACACCTTC. The full variable domain, in which reference TRBV16 and TRBJ1-2 provide the parts outside the CDR3, is GEEVAQTPKHLVRGEGQKAKLYCAPIKGHSYVFWYQQVLKNEFKFLISFQNENVFDETGMPKERFSAKCLPNSPCSLEIQATKLEDSAVYFCASSQSWGDVDYGYTFGSGTRLTVV.